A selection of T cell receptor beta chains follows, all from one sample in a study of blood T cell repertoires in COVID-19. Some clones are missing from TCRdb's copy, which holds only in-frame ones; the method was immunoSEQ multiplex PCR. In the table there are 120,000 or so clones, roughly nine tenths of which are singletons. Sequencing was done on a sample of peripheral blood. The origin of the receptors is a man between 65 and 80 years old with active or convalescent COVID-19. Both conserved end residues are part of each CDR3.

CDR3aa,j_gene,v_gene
CASSQDPVREREYEQFF,TRBJ2-1,TRBV4-1
CASRLPGNGGKLFF,TRBJ1-4,TRBV6-5
CASSLAAGSNEKLFF,TRBJ1-4,TRBV5-1
CASSSSVQAYGYTF,TRBJ1-2,TRBV9
CASSLAGLAGSYEQYF,TRBJ2-7,TRBV5-1
CASRDLGLAGLSPAETQYF,TRBJ2-5,TRBV5-1
CASRGQPNSPLHF,TRBJ1-6,TRBV25-1
CATSPGLANNEQFF,TRBJ2-1,TRBV19
CASSQAWNTGELFF,TRBJ2-2,TRBV14
CSASGTGYSGYTF,TRBJ1-2,TRBV20-1
CASGFGLAGGLADTQYF,TRBJ2-3,TRBV12-5
CASSYGTSSQETQYF,TRBJ2-5,TRBV5-1
CAIRLGLEETQYF,TRBJ2-5,TRBV10-3
CASSLTSGPYNEQFF,TRBJ2-1,TRBV5-4
CASRFGATNEKLFF,TRBJ1-4,TRBV27
CAWSVLPGLGLFF,TRBJ1-4,TRBV30
CASSSSSGTDTQYF,TRBJ2-3,TRBV5-1
CASSPTPDRGLDTQYF,TRBJ2-3,TRBV28
CASSSRLAGVLNEQFF,TRBJ2-1,TRBV7-2
CASSKGGPSGNTIYF,TRBJ1-3,TRBV21-1
CARRGGTDTQYF,TRBJ2-3,TRBV28
CASNRGERENTEAFF,TRBJ1-1,TRBV5-1
CARTTGGPESSYNEQFF,TRBJ2-1,TRBV2
CASSPGWGRGPEKLFF,TRBJ1-4,TRBV5-6
CASSKSLAKSTDTQYF,TRBJ2-3,TRBV21-1
CASSPGLAGGLGTQYF,TRBJ2-5,TRBV7-9
CATSDGSPGSYNEQFF,TRBJ2-1,TRBV24-1
CASSSATGTSGTNEQFF,TRBJ2-1,TRBV7-8
CASSGTGMGVNQPQHF,TRBJ1-5,TRBV6-1
CASSTLEASRETQYF,TRBJ2-5,TRBV19
CASSLETTSGLRNEQFF,TRBJ2-1,TRBV7-9
CASSLDGAGRTDTQYF,TRBJ2-3,TRBV11-3
CASSLYGSHSYNEQFF,TRBJ2-1,TRBV27
CASSRTSGAHNEQFF,TRBJ2-1,TRBV7-8
CASTLKAGSYEQYF,TRBJ2-7,TRBV19
CASSSRGAGVGNTIYF,TRBJ1-3,TRBV28
CASSLVGDQETQYF,TRBJ2-5,TRBV7-9
CASSLLDTQYF,TRBJ2-3,TRBV5-5
CASSNRGPEAFF,TRBJ1-1,TRBV6-2/TRBV6-3
CASSEARLAGGDTQYF,TRBJ2-3,TRBV2
CASSPGTGNEQYF,TRBJ2-7,TRBV11-2